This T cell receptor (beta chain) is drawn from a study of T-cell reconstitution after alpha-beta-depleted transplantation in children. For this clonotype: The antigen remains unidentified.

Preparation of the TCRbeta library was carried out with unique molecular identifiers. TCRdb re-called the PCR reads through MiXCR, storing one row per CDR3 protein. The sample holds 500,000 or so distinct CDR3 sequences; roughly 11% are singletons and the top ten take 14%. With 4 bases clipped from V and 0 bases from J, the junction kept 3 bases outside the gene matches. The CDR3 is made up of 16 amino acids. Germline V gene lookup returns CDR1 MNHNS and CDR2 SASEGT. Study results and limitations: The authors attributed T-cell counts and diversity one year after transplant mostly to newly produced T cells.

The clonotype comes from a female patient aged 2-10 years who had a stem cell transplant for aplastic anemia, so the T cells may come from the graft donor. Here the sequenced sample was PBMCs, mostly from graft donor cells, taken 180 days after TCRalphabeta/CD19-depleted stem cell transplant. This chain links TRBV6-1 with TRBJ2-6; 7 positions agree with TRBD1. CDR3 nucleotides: TGTGCCAGCAGTGCCCAGGGGGTCTCTGGGGCCAACGTCCTGACTTTC. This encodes CASSAQGVSGANVLTF.